This T cell receptor beta chain comes out of a study of T-cell reconstitution after alpha-beta-depleted transplantation in children (dated by TCRdb to about 2016). About the investigation overall: Using TCR repertoire profiling, the study followed T-cell immune reconstitution in a quantitative way in children after TCRalphabeta/CD19-depleted allogeneic hematopoietic cell transplantation.

Libraries were built with PCR. Sequenced on an Illumina HiSeq 2500. TCR libraries were prepared with molecular barcoding, using unique molecular identifiers to normalize TCRbeta repertoire quantification. TCRdb redid the processing of the public reads, applying fastp at Q25 and MiXCR, and retained in-frame beta chains. Each entry merges the rows of one CDR3 protein and shows their most common DNA and genes. The sample table contains about 540,000 distinct CDR3 sequences; only one count was recorded for about 18% of them. Less than 4% of the sample is in the top ten clones. The CDR3 spans 19 residues, from the cysteine through the phenylalanine. The DNA shown is the 57-base CDR3, in frame from base 1. The germline V gene (reference sequence) supplies CDR1 PRHDT and CDR2 FYEKMQ. V is trimmed back by 0 bases and J by 10 bases, and the junction contains 18 bases that no gene match accounts for. Details on this clonotype: No cognate antigen has been identified for it. No base qualities exist here, and no much larger clone lies one base off it.

The clonotype comes from a human donor who donated a stem cell graft to a child with acute lymphoblastic leukemia. The rearranged chain carries TRBV13 and TRBJ2-1; 10 bases in the middle match TRBD2. The source was PBMCs from the stem cell graft donor, collected from the stem cell graft. CDR3 loop: CASSLGPSGRASMRDEQFF. The DNA sequence is as follows: TGTGCCAGCAGCTTAGGCCCCAGCGGGAGGGCCAGTATGCGCGACGAGCAGTTCTTC.